Reported below is one TCR beta chain. Its antigen is unidentified. Sequencing was at deep level. Produced via immunoSEQ multiplex PCR; TCRdb's table is partial and in-frame only. The table has some 1 million clones, about three quarters seen once. Those who donated were healthy HIV-negative adults, with no recent acute infections or vaccinations reported. The source of the sample is a study of shared clonotypes between healthy human individuals. The wider study: Three plates were used per donor for CD4 naive, three for CD4 memory, two for CD8 naive and one for CD8 memory. Study-wide results and caveats: Sharing across four donors was highest in naive CD4 (roughly 5%) and lowest in memory CD8 (roughly 0.4%).

The ends were cut back, 9 bases at V and 5 bases at J, with 18 bases in the middle. This CDR3 is built from 14 residues. Looked up from germline, CDR1 is SGHRS and CDR2 is YFSETQ. V usage is TRBV5-1 and J usage is TRBJ2-1; D is unclear. This receptor was identified in a man between 18 and 35 years old in good health. The source material was memory CD4+ T cells sorted from blood. Subset given: CD45RA-negative fraction. In nucleotides, the CDR3 is TGCGCCACCCTTCCCCCGAGGCTTGACAATGAGCAGTTCTTC. Protein product: CATLPPRLDNEQFF.